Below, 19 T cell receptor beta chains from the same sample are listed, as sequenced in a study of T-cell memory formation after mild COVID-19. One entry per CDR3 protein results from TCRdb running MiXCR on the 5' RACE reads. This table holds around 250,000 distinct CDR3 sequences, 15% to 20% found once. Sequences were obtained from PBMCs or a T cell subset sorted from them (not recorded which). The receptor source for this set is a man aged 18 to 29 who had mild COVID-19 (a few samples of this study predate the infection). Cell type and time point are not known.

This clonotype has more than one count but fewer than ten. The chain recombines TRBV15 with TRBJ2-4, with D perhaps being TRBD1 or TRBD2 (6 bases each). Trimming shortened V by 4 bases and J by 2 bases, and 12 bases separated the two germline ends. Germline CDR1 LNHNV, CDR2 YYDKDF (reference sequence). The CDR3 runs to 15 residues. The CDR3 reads CATSTPGASKNIQYF. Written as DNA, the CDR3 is TGTGCCACCAGCACCCCGGGGGCCTCCAAAAACATTCAGTACTTC.

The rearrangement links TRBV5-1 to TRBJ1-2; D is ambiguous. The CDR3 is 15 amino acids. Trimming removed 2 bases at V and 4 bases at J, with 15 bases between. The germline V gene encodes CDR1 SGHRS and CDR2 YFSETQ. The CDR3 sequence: CASSFLTATVYGYTF. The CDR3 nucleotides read TGCGCCAGCAGCTTCCTGACGGCTACTGTCTATGGCTACACCTTC. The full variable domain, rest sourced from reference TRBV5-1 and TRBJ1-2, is KAGVTQTPRYLIKTRGQQVTLSCSPISGHRSVSWYQQTPGQGLQFLFEYFSETQRNKGNFPGRFSGRQFSNSRSEMNVSTLELGDSALYLCASSFLTATVYGYTFGSGTRLTVV.

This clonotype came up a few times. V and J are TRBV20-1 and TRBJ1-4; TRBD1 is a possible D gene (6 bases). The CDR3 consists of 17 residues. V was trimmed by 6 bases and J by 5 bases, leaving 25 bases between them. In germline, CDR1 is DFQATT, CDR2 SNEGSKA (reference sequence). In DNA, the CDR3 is TGCAGTGCCTTACCCGTAGGGGGGGAGGCCTCAAATGAAAAACTGTTTTTT. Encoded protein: CSALPVGGEASNEKLFF.

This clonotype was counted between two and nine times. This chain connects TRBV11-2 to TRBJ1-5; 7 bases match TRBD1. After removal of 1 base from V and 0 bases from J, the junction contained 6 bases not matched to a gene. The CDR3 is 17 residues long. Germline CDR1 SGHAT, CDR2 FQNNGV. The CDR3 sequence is CASSLGTGTDSNQPQHF. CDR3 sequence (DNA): TGTGCCAGCAGCTTAGGGACCGGGACAGATAGCAATCAGCCCCAGCATTTT. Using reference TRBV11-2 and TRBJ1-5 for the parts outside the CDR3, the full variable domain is EAGVAQSPRYKIIEKRQSVAFWCNPISGHATLYWYQQILGQGPKLLIQFQNNGVVDDSQLPKDRFSAERLKGVDSTLKIQPAKLEDSAVYLCASSLGTGTDSNQPQHFGDGTRLSIL.

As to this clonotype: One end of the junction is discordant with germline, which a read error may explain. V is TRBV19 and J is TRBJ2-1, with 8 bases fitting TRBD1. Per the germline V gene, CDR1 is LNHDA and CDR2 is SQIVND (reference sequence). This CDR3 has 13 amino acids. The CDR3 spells CASSMGDQGALVF. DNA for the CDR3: TGTGCCAGTAGTATGGGGGACCAGGGGGCCCTCGTCTTC.

Here the CDR3 DNA reads TGTGCCATCAGTGATTGGGACAGGGTTGCTGAGCAGTTCTTC. It specifies CAISDWDRVAEQFF. V gene TRBV10-3 combines with J gene TRBJ2-1, with 9 positions matching TRBD1. The J segment lost 9 bases and the V segment lost 3 bases, leaving 6 bases of the junction unmatched. Germline V gives CDR1 ENHRY, CDR2 SYGVKD. The CDR3 spans 14 residues.

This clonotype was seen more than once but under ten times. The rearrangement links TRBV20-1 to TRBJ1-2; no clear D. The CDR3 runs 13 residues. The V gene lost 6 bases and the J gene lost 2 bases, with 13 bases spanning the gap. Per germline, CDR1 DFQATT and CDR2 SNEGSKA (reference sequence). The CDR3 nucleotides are TGCAGTGCGGAACCCGGGTCGAACTATGGCTACACCTTC. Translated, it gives CSAEPGSNYGYTF.

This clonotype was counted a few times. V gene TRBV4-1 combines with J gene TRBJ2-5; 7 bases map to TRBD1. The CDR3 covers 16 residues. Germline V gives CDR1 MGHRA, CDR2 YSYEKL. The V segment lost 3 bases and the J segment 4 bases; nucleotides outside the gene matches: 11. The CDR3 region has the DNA TGCGCCAGCAGCCAGGGTTACAGGGGTGTCGTAGAGACCCAGTACTTC. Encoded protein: CASSQGYRGVVETQYF.

The CDR3 sequence: CASSHRSGGQETQYF. In nucleotides, the CDR3 is TGTGCCAGCAGCCACCGGAGCGGGGGGCAAGAGACCCAGTACTTC. V gene TRBV14 combines with J gene TRBJ2-5; 9 nucleotides line up with TRBD2. Trimming cost V 3 bases and J 2 bases; bases outside gene matches: 4. CDR1 SGHDN and CDR2 FVKESK come from the germline V gene. The CDR3 sequence is 15 residues long.

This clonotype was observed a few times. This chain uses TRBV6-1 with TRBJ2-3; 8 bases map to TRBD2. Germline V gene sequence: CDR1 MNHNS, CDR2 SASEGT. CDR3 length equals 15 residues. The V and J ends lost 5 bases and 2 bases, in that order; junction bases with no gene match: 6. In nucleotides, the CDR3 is TGTGCCAGCAGTTTAGCGGGGTCCTCCACAGATACGCAGTATTTT. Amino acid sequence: CASSLAGSSTDTQYF.

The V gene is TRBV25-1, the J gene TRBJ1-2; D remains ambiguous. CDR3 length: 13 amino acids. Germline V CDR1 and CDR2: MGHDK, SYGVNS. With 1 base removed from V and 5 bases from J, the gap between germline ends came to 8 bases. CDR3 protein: CASSEFGLYGYTF. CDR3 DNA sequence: TGTGCCAGCAGTGAATTTGGGTTATATGGCTACACCTTC.

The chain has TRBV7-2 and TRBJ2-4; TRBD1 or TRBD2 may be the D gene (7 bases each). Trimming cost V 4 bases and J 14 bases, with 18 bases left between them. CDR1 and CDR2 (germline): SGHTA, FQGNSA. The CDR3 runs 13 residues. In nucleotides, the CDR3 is TGTGCCAGCAGCTCCGATGGGGAGGGGACAGAGTACTTC. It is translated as CASSSDGEGTEYF. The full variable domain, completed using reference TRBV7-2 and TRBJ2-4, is GAGVSQSPSNKVTEKGKDVELRCDPISGHTALYWYRQSLGQGLEFLIYFQGNSAPDKSGLPSDRFSAERTGGSVSTLTIQRTQQEDSAVYLCASSSDGEGTEYFGAGTRLSVL.

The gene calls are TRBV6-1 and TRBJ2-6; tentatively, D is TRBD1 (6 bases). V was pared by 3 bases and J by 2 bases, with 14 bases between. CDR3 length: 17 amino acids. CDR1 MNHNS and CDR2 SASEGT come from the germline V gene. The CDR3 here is CASSDKTGLAGANVLTF. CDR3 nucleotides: TGTGCCAGCAGTGACAAGACAGGCTTGGCTGGGGCCAACGTCCTGACTTTC.

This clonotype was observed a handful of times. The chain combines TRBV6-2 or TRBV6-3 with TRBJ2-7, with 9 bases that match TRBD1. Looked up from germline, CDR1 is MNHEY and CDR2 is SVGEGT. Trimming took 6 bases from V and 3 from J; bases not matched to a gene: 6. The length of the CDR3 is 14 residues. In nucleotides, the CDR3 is TGTGCCAGCAGCCCGACAGGGGGGTTCTACGAGCAGTACTTC. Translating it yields CASSPTGGFYEQYF.

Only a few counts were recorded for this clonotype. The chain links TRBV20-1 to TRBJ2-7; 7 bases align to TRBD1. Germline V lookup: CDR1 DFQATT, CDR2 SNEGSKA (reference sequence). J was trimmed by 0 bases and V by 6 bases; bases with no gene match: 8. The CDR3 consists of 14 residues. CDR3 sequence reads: CSANNRGSSYEQYF. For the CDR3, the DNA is TGCAGTGCCAATAACAGGGGAAGCTCCTACGAGCAGTACTTC.

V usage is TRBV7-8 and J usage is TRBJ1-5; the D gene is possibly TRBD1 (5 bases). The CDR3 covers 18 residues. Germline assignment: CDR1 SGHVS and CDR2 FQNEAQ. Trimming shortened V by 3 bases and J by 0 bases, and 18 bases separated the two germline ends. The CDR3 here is CASSLGRLLRSSNQPQHF. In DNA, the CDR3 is TGTGCCAGCAGCTTGGGACGGCTTCTCAGGAGTAGCAATCAGCCCCAGCATTTT.

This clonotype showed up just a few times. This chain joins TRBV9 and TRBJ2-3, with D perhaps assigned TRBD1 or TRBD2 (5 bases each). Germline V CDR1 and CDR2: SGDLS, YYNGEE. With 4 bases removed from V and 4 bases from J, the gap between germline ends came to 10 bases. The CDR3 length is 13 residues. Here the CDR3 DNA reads TGTGCCAGCAGCCTAGGGGACGCAGATACGCAGTATTTT. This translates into CASSLGDADTQYF.

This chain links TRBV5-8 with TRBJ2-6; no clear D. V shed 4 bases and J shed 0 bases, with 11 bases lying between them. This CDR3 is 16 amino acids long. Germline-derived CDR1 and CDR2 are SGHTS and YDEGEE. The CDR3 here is CASSMESFSGANVLTF. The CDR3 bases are TGTGCCAGCAGCATGGAGTCGTTCTCTGGGGCCAACGTCCTGACTTTC.

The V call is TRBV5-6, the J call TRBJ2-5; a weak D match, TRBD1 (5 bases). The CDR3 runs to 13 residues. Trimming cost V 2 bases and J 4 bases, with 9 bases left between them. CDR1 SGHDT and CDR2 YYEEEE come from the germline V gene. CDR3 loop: CASSLGERETQYF. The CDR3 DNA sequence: TGTGCCAGCAGCTTAGGGGAAAGAGAGACCCAGTACTTC.